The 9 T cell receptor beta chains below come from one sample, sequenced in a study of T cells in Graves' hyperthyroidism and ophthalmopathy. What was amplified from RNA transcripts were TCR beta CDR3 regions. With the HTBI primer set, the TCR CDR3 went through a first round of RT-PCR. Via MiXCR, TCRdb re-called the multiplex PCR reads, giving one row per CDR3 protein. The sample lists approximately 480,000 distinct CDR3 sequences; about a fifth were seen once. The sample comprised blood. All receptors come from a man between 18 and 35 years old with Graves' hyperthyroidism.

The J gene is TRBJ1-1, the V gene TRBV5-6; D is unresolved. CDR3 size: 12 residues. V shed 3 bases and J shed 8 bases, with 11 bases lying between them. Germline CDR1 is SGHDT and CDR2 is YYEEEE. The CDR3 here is CASSYYSTEAFF. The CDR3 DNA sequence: TGTGCCAGCAGCTACTACAGCACCGAAGCTTTCTTT.

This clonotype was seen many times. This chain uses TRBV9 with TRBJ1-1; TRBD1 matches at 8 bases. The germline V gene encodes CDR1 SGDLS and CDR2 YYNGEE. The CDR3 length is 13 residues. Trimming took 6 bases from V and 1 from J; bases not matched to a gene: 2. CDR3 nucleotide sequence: TGTGCCAGCACTCAGGGGGCGAACACTGAAGCTTTCTTT. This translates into CASTQGANTEAFF.

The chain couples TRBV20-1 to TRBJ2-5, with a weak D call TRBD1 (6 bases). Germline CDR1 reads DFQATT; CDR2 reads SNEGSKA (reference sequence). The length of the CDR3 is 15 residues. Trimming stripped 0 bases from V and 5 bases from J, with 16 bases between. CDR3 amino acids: CSARDAWTVEETQYF. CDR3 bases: TGCAGTGCTAGAGATGCTTGGACAGTTGAGGAGACCCAGTACTTC.

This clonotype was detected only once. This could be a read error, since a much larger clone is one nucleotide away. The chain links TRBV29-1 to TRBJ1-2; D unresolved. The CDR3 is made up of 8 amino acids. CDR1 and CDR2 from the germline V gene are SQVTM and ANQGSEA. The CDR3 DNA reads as TGCTGCGTTGACGGCTACACCTTC. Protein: CCVDGYTF.

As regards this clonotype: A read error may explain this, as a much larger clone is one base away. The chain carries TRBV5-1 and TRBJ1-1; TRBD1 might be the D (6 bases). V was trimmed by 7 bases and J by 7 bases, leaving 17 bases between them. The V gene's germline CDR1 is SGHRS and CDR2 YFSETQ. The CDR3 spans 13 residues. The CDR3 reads CASSAGAGDEAFF. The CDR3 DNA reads TGCGCCAGCTCGGCGGGGGCAGGGGATGAAGCTTTCTTT.

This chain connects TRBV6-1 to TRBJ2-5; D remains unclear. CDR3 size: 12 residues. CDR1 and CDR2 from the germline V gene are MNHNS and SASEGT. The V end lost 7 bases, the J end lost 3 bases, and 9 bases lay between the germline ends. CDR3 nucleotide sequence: TGTGCCAGCACAAAACTTAAAGAGACCCAGTACTTC. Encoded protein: CASTKLKETQYF.

CDR3 sequence reads: CASSYHPGRQETQYF. The CDR3 nucleotides read TGTGCCAGCAGTTACCACCCAGGGCGGCAAGAGACCCAGTACTTC. The rearrangement uses TRBV6-5 and TRBJ2-5; weak D call: TRBD1 (5 bases). Trimming stripped 2 bases from V and 2 bases from J, with 12 bases between. The V gene's germline CDR1 is MNHEY and CDR2 SVGAGI. The CDR3 covers 15 residues.

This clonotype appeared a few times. The CDR3 sequence is CASSIRGKDTEAFF. Here the CDR3 DNA reads TGTGCCAGTAGTATTCGGGGCAAAGACACTGAAGCTTTCTTT. The chain carries TRBV19 and TRBJ1-1; D possibly corresponds to TRBD1 (5 bases). Germline V lookup: CDR1 LNHDA, CDR2 SQIVND (reference sequence). V was clipped by 3 bases and J by 3 bases, with 11 bases between them. The CDR3 is 14 residues long.

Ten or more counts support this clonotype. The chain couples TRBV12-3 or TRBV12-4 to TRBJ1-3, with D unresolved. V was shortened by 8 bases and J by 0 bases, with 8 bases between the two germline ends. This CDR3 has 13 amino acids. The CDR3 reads CASGPFSGNTIYF. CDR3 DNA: TGTGCCAGCGGGCCGTTCTCTGGAAACACCATATATTTT.